The present TCR beta chain was sequenced within a study of cytomegalovirus exposure and HLA in healthy donors. Study conclusions and caveats: Productive rates of about 87% or about 30% were seen for most TCR beta V segments in an earlier analysis. A few CMV-associated chains proved CMV antigen-specific in vitro. Prediction of most subjects' HLA-A and HLA-B alleles by TCR beta sequences was reportedly accurate.

Points on this clone: Its antigen is as yet unknown.

The PCR made use of 60 Vbeta and 13 Jbeta primers. Assay: immunoSEQ multiplex PCR; the TCRdb copy retains only in-frame clones and omits some. The sample lists approximately 88,000 clones; around four fifths were seen once. Donors consisted of healthy bone marrow donors. The CDR3 totals 12 residues. Trimming shortened V by 5 bases and J by 3 bases, and 8 bases separated the two germline ends. CDR1 SGHVS and CDR2 FNYEAQ come from the germline V gene. The sample was PBMCs. The sequence was collected from a man over 45 in good health and CMV-seropositive. V is TRBV7-6 and J is TRBJ2-7; D remains ambiguous. The CDR3 protein is CASSRNNYEQYF. The CDR3 nucleotides read TGTGCCAGCAGCCGAAACAACTACGAGCAGTACTTC.